This entry describes one TCR beta chain. Antigen: not known. Reverse transcribing all isolated RNA meant expressed TCRB transcripts were sequenced. The table came from immunoSEQ multiplex PCR; TCRdb's copy has only in-frame clones and leaves some out. The repertoire consists of some 350,000 clones, with about 14% occurring once and the leading ten covering roughly 0.015%. The data stem from a study of beta chain features in type 1 diabetes. This CDR3 is 13 amino acids long. Germline V gives CDR1 SQVTM, CDR2 ANQGSEA. V dropped 6 bases and J dropped 2; count of bases not matched to a gene: 3. Study conclusions and caveats: Type 1 diabetes patients had moderately but significantly shorter TCRB CDR3s in all four CD4+ subsets.

The TCR sequence derives from a woman younger than 30 with type 1 diabetes. The specimen sequenced was naive CD4+ T cells from blood. This chain joins TRBV29-1 and TRBJ1-5; 8 bases are a match to TRBD1. The CDR3 DNA reads as TGCAGCGTGGCGACAGGGGGCAATCAGCCCCAGCATTTT. It encodes CSVATGGNQPQHF.